Reported below is one TCR beta chain. These data are taken from a study of blood T cell repertoires in COVID-19. Study in general: COVID-19 samples collected from the United States, Italy and Spain covered acute and convalescent phases. Sources were T cells, B-cell-depleted T cells, or PBMCs; the material itself was cDNA or gDNA.

The data were produced by immunoSEQ multiplex PCR, yet TCRdb's version contains in-frame clones alone and is incomplete. The table has approximately 42,000 clones, 76% seen once. Germline V lookup: CDR1 ENHRY, CDR2 SYGVKD. V lost 7 bases and J lost 1, with 13 bases in between. The CDR3 spans 15 residues. The sequence was obtained from an elderly man with acute or convalescent COVID-19. This sequence joins TRBV10-3 and TRBJ2-2; D is possibly TRBD1 (7 bases). Sample: peripheral blood. CDR3 loop: CAIKGGTENTGELFF. Written as DNA, the CDR3 is TGTGCCATCAAGGGCGGGACAGAGAACACCGGGGAGCTGTTTTTT.